This entry lists 28 T cell receptor beta chains sequenced from one sample in a study of cytomegalovirus exposure and HLA in healthy donors. Researchers ran the PCR with 60 Vbeta and 13 Jbeta primers. Sequencing used immunoSEQ multiplex PCR; TCRdb keeps in-frame clones, though not all of them. In the table there are about 82,000 clones, 70% to 80% of which are singletons. Sequenced sample: PBMCs. Receptors originate from a man between 45 and 60 years old in good health and CMV-seronegative.

The sample holds one count of this clone. This CDR3 reads CAVAGGYDTQYF. CDR3 coding DNA: TGTGCCGTAGCGGGGGGGTACGATACGCAGTATTTT. The chain uses TRBV30 and TRBJ2-3; 11 nucleotides agree with TRBD2. The CDR3 totals 12 residues. Per germline, CDR1 GTSNPN and CDR2 SVGIG (reference sequence). V lost 8 bases to trimming and J lost 6 bases; unmatched junction nucleotides: 4.

CDR3 loop: CASSPPGQGRAGGNSPLHF. The CDR3 DNA follows: TGTGCCAGCAGTCCGCCTGGACAGGGAAGGGCTGGCGGAAATTCACCCCTCCACTTT. The rearrangement uses TRBV28 and TRBJ1-6; 8 bases are a match to TRBD1. CDR1 MDHEN and CDR2 SYDVKM come from the germline V gene. J was trimmed by 7 bases and V by 5 bases; bases with no gene match: 19. CDR3 length equals 19 residues.

The rearrangement uses TRBV29-1 and TRBJ1-1; 7 bases agree with TRBD1. The V and J ends lost 7 bases and 1 base, in that order; junction bases with no gene match: 6. Germline assignment: CDR1 SQVTM and CDR2 ANQGSEA. The CDR3 length is 13 residues. CDR3 sequence: CSAMGQRNTEAFF. The CDR3 DNA sequence: TGCAGCGCCATGGGACAGCGGAACACTGAAGCTTTCTTT.

Comments on this clone: An end of the junction does not agree with germline; a read error may underlie this. The gene calls are TRBV7-9 and TRBJ2-7, with D perhaps matching TRBD1 (5 bases). Germline V gene sequence: CDR1 SEHNR, CDR2 FQNEAQ (reference sequence). The CDR3 is 15 amino acids. CDR3: CSSSLGDQGSYEQYF. As DNA, the CDR3 is TGTTCCAGCAGCTTAGGGGATCAGGGAAGCTACGAGCAGTACTTC.

This chain joins TRBV18 and TRBJ2-4; 7 nucleotides line up with TRBD1. Germline lookup yields CDR1 KGHSH and CDR2 LQKENI. The length of the CDR3 is 14 residues. V lost 3 bases and J lost 9; bases outside the gene matches: 8. The DNA for the CDR3 is TGTGCCAGCTCACCCGAACAGGGGACGGGCATTCAGTACTTC. Protein: CASSPEQGTGIQYF.

This clone showed up just a few times. This sequence joins TRBV6-5 and TRBJ2-3, with 9 positions matching TRBD2. J lost 2 bases, V lost 3 bases, and 3 bases had no gene match. The CDR3 covers 15 residues. Per germline, CDR1 MNHEY and CDR2 SVGAGI. The CDR3 nucleotides read TGTGCCAGCAGTTATGGCGGGGGGGCCACAGATACGCAGTATTTT. As protein: CASSYGGGATDTQYF.

This clone was counted a few times. The chain couples TRBV9 to TRBJ1-5, with TRBD1 identical over 7 bases. The CDR3 contains 14 residues. Germline values: CDR1 SGDLS, CDR2 YYNGEE. Trimming cost V 0 bases and J 6 bases; bases outside gene matches: 3. The CDR3 is CASSVGQGSQPQHF. In DNA form, the CDR3 reads TGTGCCAGCAGCGTAGGACAGGGAAGTCAGCCCCAGCATTTT.

This chain connects TRBV6-9 to TRBJ2-1; 13 nucleotides line up with TRBD2. J lost 5 bases, V lost 4 bases, and 14 bases had no gene match. The germline CDR1 and CDR2 sequences are MNHGY and SVAAGI. CDR3 length equals 19 residues. DNA of the CDR3: TGTGCCAGCAGTTCCTTTCCAAACCGGACTAGCGGGGGAGACAATGAGCAGTTCTTC. Its translation is CASSSFPNRTSGGDNEQFF.

DNA of the CDR3: TGTGCCAGTAGTCAAGAGGGACAGGGGAGGATGCCCCAGCATTTT. This sequence encodes CASSQEGQGRMPQHF. The V and J genes are TRBV19 and TRBJ1-5; 10 bases match TRBD1. V shed 5 bases, J shed 9 bases, and the junction held 10 bases outside the gene matches. The V gene's germline CDR1 is LNHDA and CDR2 SQIVND (reference sequence). The CDR3 has 15 residues.

The chain combines TRBV30 with TRBJ2-7; TRBD2 aligns across 11 bases. With 1 base clipped from V and 6 bases from J, the junction kept 8 bases outside the gene matches. The CDR3 runs 15 residues. Per the germline V gene, CDR1 is GTSNPN and CDR2 is SVGIG (reference sequence). The CDR3 loop is CAWSGGTSGPGEQYF. CDR3 DNA: TGTGCCTGGAGTGGAGGGACTAGCGGCCCGGGCGAGCAGTACTTC. The full variable domain, rest sourced from reference TRBV30 and TRBJ2-7, is SQTIHQWPATLVQPVGSPLSLECTVEGTSNPNLYWYRQAAGRGLQLLFYSVGIGQISSEVPQNLSASRPQDRQFILSSKKLLLSDSGFYLCAWSGGTSGPGEQYFGPGTRLTVT.

V is TRBV6-1 and J is TRBJ1-6; TRBD1 matches at 8 bases. CDR1 MNHNS and CDR2 SASEGT come from the germline V gene. Germline trimming cut 1 base from V and 10 bases from J; bases unmatched to any gene: 12. The CDR3 contains 17 residues. In nucleotides, the CDR3 is TGTGCCAGCAGTGAAGTTTGGTCTGGACAGGGTGAATCACCCCTCCACTTT. Its protein product is CASSEVWSGQGESPLHF.

This clone showed up just once. The chain couples TRBV5-5 to TRBJ2-1; 10 bases align to TRBD2. V lost 1 base to trimming and J lost 3 bases; unmatched junction nucleotides: 4. Germline V lookup: CDR1 SGHKS, CDR2 YYEKEE (reference sequence). The CDR3 is 16 amino acids. CDR3 protein: CASSLWGTSDYNEQFF. The CDR3 DNA sequence: TGTGCCAGCAGCTTGTGGGGGACTAGCGACTACAATGAGCAGTTCTTC.

This clone has only a few counts. Other nucleotide sequences from this sample produce the same CDR3. The rearrangement joins TRBV5-1 to TRBJ1-6, with a tentative D call TRBD1 (5 bases). CDR1 and CDR2 from the germline V gene are SGHRS and YFSETQ. V was shortened by 0 bases and J by 7 bases, with 11 bases between the two germline ends. This CDR3 has 15 amino acids. The CDR3 bases are TGCGCCAGCAGCTTGGGTCAGGGTTTGAATTCACCCCTCCACTTT. Its protein product is CASSLGQGLNSPLHF.

The V gene is TRBV2, the J gene TRBJ1-2; 7 bases match TRBD1. After removal of 6 bases from V and 6 bases from J, the junction contained 7 bases not matched to a gene. The CDR3 loop spans 13 amino acids. The germline V gene has CDR1 SNHLY and CDR2 FYNNEI. Here the CDR3 reads CASSPTGLNGYTF. As DNA, the CDR3 is TGTGCCAGCAGCCCGACAGGGTTGAATGGCTACACCTTC.

The chain carries TRBV5-4 and TRBJ2-5; 8 nucleotides line up with TRBD1. V lost 3 bases to trimming and J lost 3 bases; unmatched junction nucleotides: 10. The CDR3 has 16 amino acids. Germline lookup yields CDR1 SGHNT and CDR2 YYREEE (reference sequence). The CDR3 region is CASSYGQGRRKETQYF. CDR3 DNA sequence: TGTGCCAGCAGCTACGGACAGGGTCGGCGGAAAGAGACCCAGTACTTC. Full variable domain (outside the CDR3, taken from reference TRBV5-4 and TRBJ2-5): ETGVTQSPTHLIKTRGQQVTLRCSSQSGHNTVSWYQQALGQGPQFIFQYYREEENGRGNFPPRFSGLQFPNYSSELNVNALELDDSALYLCASSYGQGRRKETQYFGPGTRLLVL.

The chain recombines TRBV19 with TRBJ1-3; D possibly corresponds to TRBD1 (5 bases). CDR1 is LNHDA and CDR2 is SQIVND in the germline V gene (reference sequence). V lost 3 bases to trimming and J lost 0 bases, with 12 bases between them. This CDR3 spans 16 amino acids. CDR3 loop: CASSILWGLSGNTIYF. CDR3 in DNA: TGTGCCAGTAGTATTCTTTGGGGCCTCTCTGGAAACACCATATATTTT.

The V gene is TRBV6-5, the J gene TRBJ2-1; 12 nucleotides agree with TRBD1. J was trimmed by 9 bases and V by 6 bases; bases with no gene match: 9. Germline V gives CDR1 MNHEY, CDR2 SVGAGI. The CDR3 runs 15 residues. As DNA, the CDR3 is TGTGCCAGCAGGGGACAGGGGGCAATAGGGTCTGAGCAGTTCTTC. Amino acid sequence: CASRGQGAIGSEQFF.

The chain is built from TRBV14 and TRBJ2-3; TRBD2 matches 7 bases. Germline V gene lookup returns CDR1 SGHDN and CDR2 FVKESK. The CDR3 spans 14 residues. J lost 11 bases, V lost 1 base, and 9 bases had no gene match. The CDR3 sequence is CASSQGGASGGQYF. For the CDR3, the DNA is TGTGCCAGCAGCCAAGGCGGGGCTAGCGGAGGGCAGTATTTT.

This sequence joins TRBV10-2 and TRBJ2-1; the match to TRBD2 covers 14 bases. Germline V lookup: CDR1 WSHSY, CDR2 SAAADI. There are 14 residues in the CDR3. The junction had 5 bases not matched to a gene; V was cut back by 10 bases and J by 6 bases. This CDR3 is CATRLAGGLNEQFF. The CDR3 nucleotides read TGCGCCACCCGACTAGCGGGGGGGCTCAATGAGCAGTTCTTC.

The chain links TRBV19 to TRBJ1-2, with no clear D. CDR3 length equals 15 residues. CDR1 LNHDA and CDR2 SQIVND come from the germline V gene (reference sequence). V lost 1 base and J lost 0, with 9 bases in between. In DNA form, the CDR3 reads TGTGCCAGTAGTATAGTGGGCCAAGCTAACTATGGCTACACCTTC. It yields the protein CASSIVGQANYGYTF.

To note about this clone: The sample has other DNA sequences that encode this CDR3 too. The chain uses TRBV4-3 and TRBJ2-7, with D possibly matching TRBD2 (5 bases). Germline CDR1 is LGHNA and CDR2 is YSLEER. This CDR3 comprises 13 residues. Trimming took 2 bases from V and 7 from J, leaving 12 bases between them. The CDR3, as DNA: TGCGCCAGCAGCCAATCGCGGGTGGATGAGCAGTACTTC. It codes for CASSQSRVDEQYF.

The V gene is TRBV18, the J gene TRBJ2-2; tentatively, D is TRBD1 (6 bases). This CDR3 comprises 14 residues. Germline V gene data show CDR1 as KGHSH and CDR2 as LQKENI. Trimming shortened V by 4 bases and J by 4 bases, and 10 bases separated the two germline ends. The CDR3 protein is CASSRDRTTGELFF. CDR3 nucleotide sequence: TGTGCCAGCTCACGTGACAGGACCACCGGGGAGCTGTTTTTT. The variable domain in full, with the rest retrieved from reference TRBV18 and TRBJ2-2, is NAGVMQNPRHLVRRRGQEARLRCSPMKGHSHVYWYRQLPEEGLKFMVYLQKENIIDESGMPKERFSAEFPKEGPSILRIQQVVRGDSAAYFCASSRDRTTGELFFGEGSRLTVL.

Note on this clone: One junction end disagrees with the germline gene, perhaps due to a read error. The V and J genes are TRBV27 and TRBJ2-7, with D perhaps TRBD2 (6 bases). Germline lookup yields CDR1 MNHEY and CDR2 SMNVEV (reference sequence). The CDR3 runs 13 residues. CDR3 nucleotides: TGTACCAGCAGTGGGGGACTCCTCTACGAGCAGTACTTC. It specifies CTSSGGLLYEQYF.

The chain carries TRBV7-9 and TRBJ1-2; D perhaps matches TRBD1 (5 bases). The ends were cut back, 0 bases at V and 0 bases at J, with 11 bases in the middle. Germline V gives CDR1 SEHNR, CDR2 FQNEAQ (reference sequence). There are 16 residues in the CDR3. CDR3 in DNA: TGTGCCAGCAGCTTAGCCAGGGCCCTCACTAACTATGGCTACACCTTC. This encodes CASSLARALTNYGYTF.

This clone has just one count. The chain combines TRBV6-1 with TRBJ2-1; D gene ambiguous. This CDR3 comprises 15 residues. Germline V lookup: CDR1 MNHNS, CDR2 SASEGT. Trimming removed 7 bases from V and 0 bases from J, with 13 bases in between. The CDR3 loop reads CASIFNPVSYNEQFF. CDR3 DNA: TGTGCCAGCATTTTCAACCCAGTCTCCTACAATGAGCAGTTCTTC.

This sequence joins TRBV10-2 and TRBJ2-2; 11 positions match TRBD1. The V and J ends lost 7 bases and 5 bases, in that order; junction bases with no gene match: 6. CDR1 is WSHSY and CDR2 is SAAADI in the germline V gene. The CDR3 runs to 15 residues. This chain's CDR3 is CASIWTGGATGELFF. DNA for the CDR3: TGCGCCAGCATTTGGACAGGGGGCGCAACCGGGGAGCTGTTTTTT.

The chain carries TRBV30 and TRBJ1-4; TRBD1 agrees at 7 bases. The germline CDR1 and CDR2 sequences are GTSNPN and SVGIG (reference sequence). V trimming: 1 base; J trimming: 11 bases; junction bases outside the gene matches: 13. The CDR3 covers 15 residues. CDR3 in DNA: TGTGCCTGGAGTGAAAGGGGGCTTGTACCGGGGAAACTGTTTTTT. It specifies CAWSERGLVPGKLFF.

The chain has TRBV6-5 and TRBJ2-1, with 8 bases that match TRBD2. CDR3 size: 15 residues. Germline trimming cut 2 bases from V and 4 bases from J; bases unmatched to any gene: 4. Per the germline V gene, CDR1 is MNHEY and CDR2 is SVGAGI. CDR3 in DNA: TGTGCCAGCAGTTACAAGGCTAGCGGGTACAATGAGCAGTTCTTC. This sequence encodes CASSYKASGYNEQFF.